This TCR beta chain was captured in a study of CD8 T cells in Susac syndrome. Broader study findings: As acknowledged by the study, its TCR sequencing and HLA analysis included a relatively small number of individuals.

The authors reverse transcribed roughly 0.5 to 1 ug RNA with random hexamers. immunoSEQ multiplex PCR amplified TCR beta CDR3 across 54 Vbeta, 13 Jbeta. Each CDR3 protein gets one entry after TCRdb re-called the immunoSEQ multiplex PCR reads with MiXCR. This sample carries about 300,000 distinct CDR3 sequences, about 89% of them seen once, and the ten largest clones take approximately 0.2%. On this clonotype itself: Its antigen is not identified.

Sequencing of TCR beta, carried out with a high-throughput approach, was applied to CD8+ and CD4+ T cells from the blood. The receptor comes from a human donor with multiple sclerosis. Sequenced input: CD8+ T cells from PBMCs.

The CDR3 DNA reads TGTGCCAGCAGTTATCTGGGACAGGGGTATATTTTTGAGCAGTACTTC. Translating gives CASSYLGQGYIFEQYF. The J gene is TRBJ2-7, the V gene TRBV6-5, with 10 bases aligning to TRBD1. With V trimmed by 3 bases and J by 7 bases, 12 bases remained unmatched. The CDR3 is 16 amino acids. From germline, CDR1 is MNHEY and CDR2 SVGAGI.